These 27 T cell receptor beta chains were sequenced from one sample in a study of T-cell reconstitution after alpha-beta-depleted transplantation in children (dated by TCRdb to the mid-2010s). Libraries were built with PCR. Sequencing was performed on an Illumina HiSeq 2500. To normalize quantification of the TCRbeta repertoire, the TCR libraries were built with molecular barcoding that relied on unique molecular identifiers. TCRdb handled the public reads itself, with Q25 trimming in fastp and clone calling in MiXCR, and kept productive beta chains. Rows with a matching CDR3 protein are joined into one entry that keeps the most common DNA and genes. The sample table holds roughly 420,000 distinct CDR3 sequences, of which 15% to 20% were seen once. Around 30% of the sample rests with the top ten. Reading the label with the study, this specimen's treatment or condition is: allogeneic hematopoietic cell transplantation with graft depleted of TCRalphabeta T cells and CD19 B cells.

The sample in question was PBMCs, mostly from graft donor cells, obtained 360 days after TCRalphabeta/CD19-depleted stem cell transplant. Source of these receptors: a boy under two years old who had a stem cell transplant for Wiskott-Aldrich syndrome, so the T cells may come from the graft donor.

This rearrangement joins TRBV12-3 or TRBV12-4 to TRBJ2-1; TRBD2 matches at 7 bases. The J segment lost 1 base and the V segment lost 11 bases, leaving 20 bases of the junction unmatched. CDR3 length equals 18 residues. CDR3 nucleotides: TGTGCCTTCAGCTCTGGTCCCTTCCGGGAGGAGTCCTACAATGAGCAGTTCTTC. It yields the protein CAFSSGPFREESYNEQFF.

This clonotype was seen only a few times. V usage is TRBV12-3 or TRBV12-4 and J usage is TRBJ2-2; a weak D match, TRBD2 (6 bases). The V and J ends lost 4 bases and 0 bases respectively, with 12 bases between them. The CDR3 covers 16 residues. CDR3 protein: CASSSAGRPNTGELFF. The DNA of the CDR3 is TGTGCCAGCAGTTCCGCGGGGCGACCGAACACCGGGGAGCTGTTTTTT.

In this sample, this clonotype turned up a few times. Possible read error: a much larger clone is one base away. CDR3 bases: TGTGCCAGCAGTTACTGGGGGGAGACCCAGTACTTC. It yields the protein CASSYWGETQYF. V usage is TRBV6-5 and J usage is TRBJ2-5; D is perhaps TRBD1 or TRBD2 (5 bases each). With 1 base removed from V and 5 bases from J, the gap between germline ends came to 5 bases. The germline V gene has CDR1 MNHEY and CDR2 SVGAGI. The CDR3 loop spans 12 amino acids.

The V gene is TRBV11-3, the J gene TRBJ2-6; D is possibly TRBD1 (6 bases). CDR3 length: 16 residues. CDR1 and CDR2 from the germline V gene are SGHNT and YENEEA. Trimming took off 1 base at V and 3 bases at J, with 10 bases between the two ends. The CDR3 bases are TGTGCCAGCAGCTTAGGAAGGGGGATTGGGGCCAACGTCCTGACTTTC. Translating gives CASSLGRGIGANVLTF. Full variable domain (outside the CDR3, taken from reference TRBV11-3 and TRBJ2-6): EAGVVQSPRYKIIEKKQPVAFWCNPISGHNTLYWYLQNLGQGPELLIRYENEEAVDDSQLPKDRFSAERLKGVDSTLKIQPAELGDSAVYLCASSLGRGIGANVLTFGAGSRLTVL.

This chain connects TRBV11-2 to TRBJ2-7, with TRBD1 identical over 10 bases. This CDR3 is 15 amino acids long. With V trimmed by 6 bases and J by 3 bases, 8 bases remained unmatched. Germline CDR1 SGHAT, CDR2 FQNNGV. CDR3 region: CASRPPGQGHYEQYF. The DNA for the CDR3 is TGTGCCAGCAGGCCACCGGGACAGGGGCACTACGAGCAGTACTTC.

This clonotype has only a few counts. This chain connects TRBV7-9 to TRBJ1-2, with 7 positions matching TRBD1. The CDR3 loop spans 17 amino acids. The germline CDR1 and CDR2 sequences are SEHNR and FQNEAQ (reference sequence). V was pared by 2 bases and J by 4 bases, with 13 bases of the junction left unmatched. The CDR3 DNA reads TGTGCCAGCAGCTTACGGGACAGCCCAAGGGGTTTCTATGGCTACACCTTC. Translating it yields CASSLRDSPRGFYGYTF.

The V and J genes are TRBV18 and TRBJ1-6; TRBD1 might be the D (6 bases). Germline CDR1 KGHSH, CDR2 LQKENI. Trimming shortened V by 2 bases and J by 5 bases, and 10 bases separated the two germline ends. This CDR3 is 15 amino acids long. The CDR3 nucleotides read TGTGCCAGCTCACCATTGGGGGCTGATAATTCACCCCTCCACTTT. Translating gives CASSPLGADNSPLHF. Full variable domain (outside the CDR3, taken from reference TRBV18 and TRBJ1-6): NAGVMQNPRHLVRRRGQEARLRCSPMKGHSHVYWYRQLPEEGLKFMVYLQKENIIDESGMPKERFSAEFPKEGPSILRIQQVVRGDSAAYFCASSPLGADNSPLHFGNGTRLTVT.

This clonotype occurred once. The V call is TRBV18, the J call TRBJ2-5; D is unresolved. The CDR3 runs to 15 residues. V shed 3 bases and J shed 2 bases, with 13 bases lying between them. From germline, CDR1 is KGHSH and CDR2 LQKENI. The CDR3 region has the DNA TGTGCCAGCTCACCCCAGAATATCCTTCAAGAGACCCAGTACTTC. Residues: CASSPQNILQETQYF.

This clonotype was seen a handful of times. V is TRBV6-1 and J is TRBJ2-5; weak D call: TRBD2 (7 bases). Trimming pared 11 bases from V and 3 bases from J, leaving 13 bases between. Germline CDR1 reads MNHNS; CDR2 reads SASEGT. CDR3 size: 12 residues. In DNA, the CDR3 is TGTGCCCCGAGGGGGGGGAAAGAGACCCAGTACTTC. It encodes CAPRGGKETQYF.

This clonotype occurred many times. The chain joins TRBV29-1 to TRBJ2-3; 8 nucleotides align to TRBD1. CDR3 length: 12 residues. Germline loops: CDR1 SQVTM, CDR2 ANQGSEA. Losses at the gene ends were 7 bases for V and 7 bases for J; bases not matched to a gene: 7. CDR3 DNA: TGCAGCGCCCGACAGGGGTTGAATACGCAGTATTTT. The encoded protein is CSARQGLNTQYF.

The chain joins TRBV5-1 to TRBJ2-7, with D perhaps matching TRBD2 (6 bases). Trimming removed 0 bases from V and 4 bases from J, with 11 bases in between. Germline CDR1 reads SGHRS; CDR2 reads YFSETQ. The CDR3 has 14 amino acids. The CDR3 spells CASSLGASEYEQYF. CDR3 DNA sequence: TGCGCCAGCAGCTTGGGGGCTAGCGAATACGAGCAGTACTTC.

This clonotype was observed a handful of times. The V and J genes are TRBV3-1 and TRBJ2-1; D gene ambiguous. Trimming took off 2 bases at V and 5 bases at J, with 10 bases between the two ends. Germline lookup yields CDR1 LGHDT and CDR2 YNNKEL (reference sequence). This CDR3 contains 14 residues. The CDR3 nucleotides read TGTGCCAGCAGCCAAAATATTGGTAACAATGAGCAGTTCTTC. It encodes CASSQNIGNNEQFF.

Only a few counts were recorded for this clonotype. This sequence joins TRBV7-6 and TRBJ2-3, with 11 bases aligning to TRBD2. V lost 2 bases and J lost 2; bases outside the gene matches: 6. CDR1 is SGHVS and CDR2 is FNYEAQ in the germline V gene. This CDR3 comprises 17 residues. In nucleotides, the CDR3 is TGTGCCAGCAGCTTAAAGGTGGGACTAGCGGTCACAGATACGCAGTATTTT. Translating gives CASSLKVGLAVTDTQYF. The full variable domain, with the rest looked up from reference TRBV7-6 and TRBJ2-3, is GAGVSQSPRYKVTKRGQDVALRCDPISGHVSLYWYRQALGQGPEFLTYFNYEAQQDKSGLPNDRFSAERPEGSISTLTIQRTEQRDSAMYRCASSLKVGLAVTDTQYFGPGTRLTVL.

This clonotype was found a few times. J is TRBJ2-5 and V is TRBV15; D is uncertain. Germline V gives CDR1 LNHNV, CDR2 YYDKDF (reference sequence). There are 14 residues in the CDR3. The V end was cut by 2 bases, the J end by 5 bases, with 12 bases between. The CDR3 protein is CATSRSQVSETQYF. The CDR3 DNA reads as TGTGCCACCAGCAGATCCCAGGTGTCCGAGACCCAGTACTTC. The full variable domain, completed using reference TRBV15 and TRBJ2-5, is DAMVIQNPRYQVTQFGKPVTLSCSQTLNHNVMYWYQQKSSQAPKLLFHYYDKDFNNEADTPDNFQSRRPNTSFCFLDIRSPGLGDTAMYLCATSRSQVSETQYFGPGTRLLVL.

This clonotype appeared many times. The chain couples TRBV5-1 to TRBJ1-2; D remains unclear. This CDR3 has 12 residues. Germline CDR1 SGHRS, CDR2 YFSETQ. V lost 3 bases and J lost 4, with 7 bases in between. The CDR3 is CASSSGAYGYTF. As DNA, the CDR3 is TGCGCCAGCAGCTCTGGTGCCTATGGCTACACCTTC.

The sample holds one count of this clonotype. The chain has TRBV12-3 or TRBV12-4 and TRBJ2-3, with 7 positions matching TRBD2. The V segment lost 7 bases and the J segment 3 bases; nucleotides outside the gene matches: 13. This CDR3 is 16 amino acids long. Written as DNA, the CDR3 is TGTGCCAGCATTTACCAACTTTGGGGAGGGACAGATACGCAGTATTTT. This translates into CASIYQLWGGTDTQYF.

This clonotype was found a few times. This chain joins TRBV6-5 and TRBJ2-7; TRBD1 agrees at 8 bases. The CDR3 has 15 amino acids. Per germline, CDR1 MNHEY and CDR2 SVGAGI. J gave up 2 bases and V 2 bases, and 5 bases lay outside the gene matches. The CDR3 loop reads CASSYESGGPYEQYF. The CDR3 region has the DNA TGTGCCAGCAGTTACGAGTCAGGGGGCCCCTACGAGCAGTACTTC.

DNA for the CDR3: TGTGCCAGCACCCTAACAGGACGTACGCAGTATTTT. It encodes CASTLTGRTQYF. The rearrangement links TRBV7-9 to TRBJ2-3; the D gene is possibly TRBD1 (5 bases). This CDR3 spans 12 amino acids. The V end was cut by 7 bases, the J end by 8 bases, with 13 bases between. CDR1 and CDR2 (germline): SEHNR, FQNEAQ (reference sequence).

This clonotype was picked up a small number of times. The genes are TRBV7-9 and TRBJ2-2; maybe TRBD2 (5 bases). This CDR3 contains 15 residues. Germline V CDR1 and CDR2: SEHNR, FQNEAQ (reference sequence). V was clipped by 5 bases and J by 2 bases, with 12 bases between them. CDR3 amino acids: CASSTWTLNTGELFF. CDR3 sequence (DNA): TGTGCCAGCAGCACCTGGACTCTTAACACCGGGGAGCTGTTTTTT.

This chain joins TRBV30 and TRBJ2-5; D gene ambiguous. This CDR3 has 13 residues. The germline gives CDR1 GTSNPN, CDR2 SVGIG (reference sequence). Deletions cut 0 bases from V and 7 bases from J, with 12 bases between. The CDR3 nucleotides are TGTGCCTGGAGTGTCACCCGAGGTGGGACCCAGTACTTC. It translates to CAWSVTRGGTQYF.

This chain uses TRBV29-1 with TRBJ2-7, with 11 bases identical to TRBD2. Germline assignment: CDR1 SQVTM and CDR2 ANQGSEA. There are 13 residues in the CDR3. The CDR3 DNA follows: TGCACAAAATCTAGCGGGAGGTCCTACGAGCAGTACTTC. This encodes CTKSSGRSYEQYF.

There are many counts of this clonotype. The chain carries TRBV7-2 and TRBJ2-7; possible D gene TRBD2, 6 bases. CDR1 and CDR2 from the germline V gene are SGHTA and FQGNSA. The CDR3 has 14 residues. Trimming shortened V by 3 bases and J by 3 bases, and 12 bases separated the two germline ends. CDR3 in amino acids: CASSLGGRGYEQYF. DNA of the CDR3: TGTGCCAGCAGCTTGGGGGGTCGGGGCTACGAGCAGTACTTC.

Only a few counts were recorded for this clonotype. The rearrangement joins TRBV4-3 to TRBJ2-7; D is unresolved. The CDR3 sequence is 14 residues long. Trimming shortened V by 0 bases and J by 2 bases, and 8 bases separated the two germline ends. CDR1 and CDR2 (germline): LGHNA, YSLEER. The CDR3 is CASSQDPGTYEQYF. DNA of the CDR3: TGCGCCAGCAGCCAAGACCCTGGTACCTACGAGCAGTACTTC.

This clonotype has a count of ten or more. The chain has TRBV12-3 or TRBV12-4 and TRBJ1-5; no reliable D call. Trimming removed 8 bases at V and 1 base at J, with 15 bases between. The CDR3 covers 15 residues. DNA for the CDR3: TGTGCCAGCGGCCACTCTGCGGGGAGCAATCAGCCCCAGCATTTT. Translated: CASGHSAGSNQPQHF.

This clonotype was observed a handful of times. The chain is built from TRBV12-3 or TRBV12-4 and TRBJ2-7; D is uncertain. This CDR3 has 13 amino acids. The V end lost 3 bases, the J end lost 2 bases, and 8 bases lay between the germline ends. CDR3: CASSFRHAYEQYF. The CDR3 DNA is TGTGCCAGCAGTTTTAGACACGCCTACGAGCAGTACTTC.

The V and J genes are TRBV20-1 and TRBJ2-7, with 7 bases identical to TRBD2. The CDR3 is 14 amino acids. Germline-derived CDR1 and CDR2 are DFQATT and SNEGSKA (reference sequence). The J segment lost 0 bases and the V segment lost 3 bases, leaving 5 bases of the junction unmatched. In nucleotides, the CDR3 is TGCAGTGCTAGCCCCCGGGACTACTCCTACGAGCAGTACTTC. Translation: CSASPRDYSYEQYF.

As to this clonotype: This may arise from a read error, as a much more abundant clone is one base away. The chain has TRBV29-1 and TRBJ2-7; 7 nucleotides match TRBD1. CDR3 length equals 12 residues. The V and J ends lost 5 bases and 2 bases, in that order; junction bases with no gene match: 3. Germline V CDR1 and CDR2: SQVTM, ANQGSEA. CDR3 DNA: TGCAGCGTTAAGGGGGCAACCTACGAGCAGTACTTC. It is translated as CSVKGATYEQYF.